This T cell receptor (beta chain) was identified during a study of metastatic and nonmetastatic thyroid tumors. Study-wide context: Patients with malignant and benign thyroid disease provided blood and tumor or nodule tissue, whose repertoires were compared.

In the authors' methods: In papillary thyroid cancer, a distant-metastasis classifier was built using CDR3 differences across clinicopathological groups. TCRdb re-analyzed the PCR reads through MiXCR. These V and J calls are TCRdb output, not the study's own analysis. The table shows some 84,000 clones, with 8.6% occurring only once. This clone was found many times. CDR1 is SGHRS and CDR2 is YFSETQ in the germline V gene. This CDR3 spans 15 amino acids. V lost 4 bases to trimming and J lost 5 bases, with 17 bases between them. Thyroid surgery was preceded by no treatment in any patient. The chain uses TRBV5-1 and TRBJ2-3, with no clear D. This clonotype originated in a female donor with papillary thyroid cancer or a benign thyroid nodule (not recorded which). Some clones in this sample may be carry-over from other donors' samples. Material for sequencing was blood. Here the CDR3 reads CASSQTTWTGDTQYF. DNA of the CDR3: TGCGCCAGCAGCCAGACAACGTGGACGGGAGATACGCAGTATTTT.